This T cell receptor beta chain was identified in a study of blood T cell repertoires in COVID-19. The data were produced by immunoSEQ multiplex PCR, yet TCRdb's version contains in-frame clones alone and is incomplete. The data contain 100,000 or so clones, 80% of them seen just once; the ten biggest clones take up around 30%. This CDR3 comprises 13 residues. The V gene end was trimmed by 5 bases and the J gene end by 7 bases; junction bases not matched to a gene: 5. Germline assignment: CDR1 SEHNR and CDR2 FQNEAQ (reference sequence). The receptor was derived from a man between 65 and 85 years old with active or convalescent COVID-19. The rearrangement uses TRBV7-9 and TRBJ2-1, with TRBD1 matching 7 bases. Sequencing was done on a sample of peripheral blood. The CDR3 protein is CASSRDSQNEQFF. The CDR3 DNA sequence: TGTGCCAGCAGCAGGGACAGCCAAAATGAGCAGTTCTTC.